This T cell receptor (beta chain) was profiled in a study of blood T cells in healthy people across ages. A J-beta primer mix and a sample-barcoded 5' primer were used in a second PCR of roughly 6 to 11 cycles. The authors tagged each cDNA molecule using a template-switch adaptor with 12 random nucleotides. MiXCR, run by TCRdb on the 5' RACE reads, gives a single entry per CDR3 protein. The top ten clones hold under 15% of a sample with around 1,100,000 distinct CDR3 sequences, more than 30% of them seen once. V lost 10 bases and J lost 3; bases outside the gene matches: 16. In germline, CDR1 is MNHEY, CDR2 SMNVEV (reference sequence). CDR3 size: 16 residues. General study findings and limits: Naive T cell percentage strongly correlated with TCR beta diversity. CMV infection status of these donors was not known. In long-lived donors, naive CD4+ cell counts and diversity exceeded those of aged donors.

This clonotype has only a few counts. Its cognate antigen is unknown. The clonotype comes from a man between 18 and 29 years old in good health. Sequenced: blood. V usage is TRBV27 and J usage is TRBJ2-5, with 8 bases that match TRBD2. The CDR3 sequence is CATLRIGGGSEETQYF. Here the CDR3 DNA reads TGTGCCACCCTGAGAATAGGCGGGGGGTCGGAAGAGACCCAGTACTTC.